A single T cell receptor (beta chain) is shown here with its context. These data belong to a study of blood T cells in healthy people across ages. Primed by a sample-barcoded 5' primer and a J-beta primer mix, a second PCR proceeded for about 6 to 12 cycles. Using its own MiXCR run on the 5' RACE reads, TCRdb lists one record per CDR3 protein. This sample has 1.8 million or so distinct CDR3 sequences, with 30% to 40% found just once. Germline CDR1 reads DFQATT; CDR2 reads SNEGSKA (reference sequence). The CDR3 is 13 residues long. V was pared by 5 bases and J by 0 bases, with 7 bases between. Sequenced sample: blood. The genes are TRBV20-1 and TRBJ2-2; D not resolved. This clonotype was sampled from a human donor in good health. CDR3 DNA: TGCAGTGCTCGACACCCGAACACCGGGGAGCTGTTTTTT. This gives the protein CSARHPNTGELFF.